This TCR beta chain was profiled in a study of cytomegalovirus exposure and HLA in healthy donors. Primers for the PCR totalled 60 Vbeta and 13 Jbeta. Libraries were prepared by immunoSEQ multiplex PCR; TCRdb keeps only in-frame clonotypes and omits some of them. The sample has roughly 140,000 clones, 60% to 85% seen once. The germline gives CDR1 LNHNV, CDR2 YYDKDF (reference sequence). Deletions cut 0 bases from V and 4 bases from J, with 16 bases between. This CDR3 is built from 17 residues. As to this clone: The target antigen is unknown.

Overall study results and limits: Presence/absence results assume similar sequencing depth per donor, which may not hold.

The receptor was isolated from a man aged 18 to 30 in good health and CMV-seronegative. The material sequenced was PBMCs. This sequence joins TRBV15 and TRBJ1-5; the D gene is possibly TRBD1 (6 bases). As DNA, the CDR3 is TGTGCCACCAGCAGAGATAGTTGGCGGCAGGGGAATCAGCCCCAGCATTTT. Translation gives CATSRDSWRQGNQPQHF.